Below, 10 T cell receptor beta chains from the same sample are listed, as sequenced in a study of shared clonotypes between healthy human individuals. Sequencing was performed with immunoSEQ multiplex PCR; in TCRdb, only in-frame clones are kept and a portion is missing. Of 2 million to 2.5 million clones in the sample, 90% to 96% were seen once. Material: naive CD4+ T cells sorted from blood. The subset denotes: CD45RA+ positively selected. Receptor source: a man aged 18 to 29 in good health.

J is TRBJ1-5 and V is TRBV28; tentative D call: TRBD1 (5 bases). CDR1 MDHEN and CDR2 SYDVKM come from the germline V gene. V shed 5 bases and J shed 9 bases, with 20 bases lying between them. CDR3 size: 15 residues. DNA of the CDR3: TGTGCCAGCAGTCCGGGGTTAGGGGCGACAGTGCCCCAGCATTTT. As protein: CASSPGLGATVPQHF.

This chain links TRBV5-1 with TRBJ2-6, with TRBD1 identical over 10 bases. Germline-derived CDR1 and CDR2 are SGHRS and YFSETQ. J was trimmed by 3 bases and V by 0 bases; bases with no gene match: 3. The CDR3 has 17 amino acids. DNA for the CDR3: TGCGCCAGCAGCTTGGGACAGGGGGCATTTGGGGCCAACGTCCTGACTTTC. It is translated as CASSLGQGAFGANVLTF.

J is TRBJ1-2 and V is TRBV2; 9 bases are shared with TRBD1. The CDR3 contains 14 residues. Unmatched junction bases numbered 8, after V lost 7 bases and J lost 5 bases. Per germline, CDR1 SNHLY and CDR2 FYNNEI. CDR3 DNA sequence: TGTGCCAGCACTCTGTCCGGGACAGGGTATGGCTACACCTTC. Amino acids: CASTLSGTGYGYTF.

This clone was seen once. The chain employs TRBV25-1 and TRBJ1-1; D gene uncertain. Trimming stripped 4 bases from V and 5 bases from J, with 5 bases between. Germline assignment: CDR1 MGHDK and CDR2 SYGVNS. The length of the CDR3 is 11 residues. DNA for the CDR3: TGTGCCAGCAGTGGACGGACTGAAGCTTTCTTT. Its translation: CASSGRTEAFF.

The rearrangement uses TRBV7-9 and TRBJ2-1, with D uncertain. The CDR3 has 17 residues. The germline V gene has CDR1 SEHNR and CDR2 FQNEAQ (reference sequence). V lost 2 bases to trimming and J lost 0 bases, with 14 bases between them. CDR3 sequence: CASSLSRGAVSYNEQFF. For the CDR3, the DNA is TGTGCCAGCAGCTTAAGTCGAGGCGCGGTCTCCTACAATGAGCAGTTCTTC.

The gene calls are TRBV5-1 and TRBJ2-7; 10 bases fit TRBD1. Germline V gives CDR1 SGHRS, CDR2 YFSETQ. The V segment lost 4 bases and the J segment 5 bases; nucleotides outside the gene matches: 6. The CDR3 is 14 residues long. DNA for the CDR3: TGCGCCAGCAGCGCCGGGACAGGGGCCAACGAGCAGTACTTC. Its protein product is CASSAGTGANEQYF.

The chain links TRBV19 to TRBJ2-7; no definite D call. The germline V gene has CDR1 LNHDA and CDR2 SQIVND (reference sequence). The CDR3 has 13 amino acids. Trimming pared 4 bases from V and 5 bases from J, leaving 12 bases between. CDR3: CASSNGPGDEQYF. CDR3 sequence (DNA): TGTGCCAGTAGTAACGGGCCTGGGGACGAGCAGTACTTC. Full variable domain (missing parts from reference TRBV19 and TRBJ2-7): DGGITQSPKYLFRKEGQNVTLSCEQNLNHDAMYWYRQDPGQGLRLIYYSQIVNDFQKGDIAEGYSVSREKKESFPLTVTSAQKNPTAFYLCASSNGPGDEQYFGPGTRLTVT.

Worth noting for this clone: Additional DNA sequences in this sample encode the identical CDR3. The rearrangement joins TRBV2 to TRBJ1-5, with D unclear. V gave up 7 bases and J gave up 1 base, with 8 bases separating them. The CDR3 contains 13 residues. In germline, CDR1 is SNHLY, CDR2 FYNNEI. CDR3 loop: CASTRLSNQPQHF. In nucleotides, the CDR3 is TGTGCCAGCACGAGACTAAGCAATCAGCCCCAGCATTTT.

This sequence joins TRBV29-1 and TRBJ1-1, with 8 nucleotides matching TRBD1. This CDR3 region has 13 residues. Germline CDR1 SQVTM, CDR2 ANQGSEA. The ends lost 5 bases at V and 5 bases at J; junction bases unmatched: 7. CDR3 DNA sequence: TGCAGCGTTTTTACAGGGGGGAGAACTGAAGCTTTCTTT. Its translation is CSVFTGGRTEAFF.

The chain recombines TRBV11-2 with TRBJ2-1, with 10 bases that match TRBD2. The CDR3 covers 16 residues. V trimming: 2 bases; J trimming: 2 bases; junction bases outside the gene matches: 3. Germline V CDR1 and CDR2: SGHAT, FQNNGV. The CDR3 bases are TGTGCCAGCAGCTTACTGAGCGGGGGGGCCTACAATGAGCAGTTCTTC. This sequence encodes CASSLLSGGAYNEQFF.